This T cell receptor (beta chain) was sequenced during a study of cytomegalovirus exposure and HLA in healthy donors. This clone was found a few times. Its antigen is not identified. The PCR had 60 Vbeta and 13 Jbeta primers. Here immunoSEQ multiplex PCR was the method, and the copy in TCRdb shows in-frame clones only, minus some. Of about 86,000 clones in the sample, about three quarters are singletons; the top ten hold about 8%. V was pared by 0 bases and J by 0 bases, with 9 bases between. This CDR3 is 15 amino acids long. Germline V lookup: CDR1 MNHEY, CDR2 SVGAGI. General study points: Most TCR sequences were rare, but some public TCRs occurred in many donors. Later analysis indicated greater clonal expansion among HLA-associated TCR beta chains than among equally common other chains.

J is TRBJ2-7 and V is TRBV6-5, with D unresolved. Sequenced: PBMCs. This TCR came from a man between 60 and 70 years old in good health and CMV-seronegative. CDR3 nucleotides: TGTGCCAGCAGTTACTCGTACAGTCTCTCCTACGAGCAGTACTTC. Protein sequence: CASSYSYSLSYEQYF.